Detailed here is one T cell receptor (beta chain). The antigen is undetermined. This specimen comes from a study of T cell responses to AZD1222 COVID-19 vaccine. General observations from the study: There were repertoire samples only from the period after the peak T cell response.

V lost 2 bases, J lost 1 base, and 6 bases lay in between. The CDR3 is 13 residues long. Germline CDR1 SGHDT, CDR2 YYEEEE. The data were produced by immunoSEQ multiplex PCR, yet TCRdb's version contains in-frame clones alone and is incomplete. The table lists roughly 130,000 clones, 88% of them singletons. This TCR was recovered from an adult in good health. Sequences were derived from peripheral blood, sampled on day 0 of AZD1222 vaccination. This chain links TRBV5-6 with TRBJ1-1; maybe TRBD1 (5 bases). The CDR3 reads CASSLTGNTEAFF. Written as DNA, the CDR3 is TGTGCCAGCAGCTTAACAGGGAACACTGAAGCTTTCTTT.